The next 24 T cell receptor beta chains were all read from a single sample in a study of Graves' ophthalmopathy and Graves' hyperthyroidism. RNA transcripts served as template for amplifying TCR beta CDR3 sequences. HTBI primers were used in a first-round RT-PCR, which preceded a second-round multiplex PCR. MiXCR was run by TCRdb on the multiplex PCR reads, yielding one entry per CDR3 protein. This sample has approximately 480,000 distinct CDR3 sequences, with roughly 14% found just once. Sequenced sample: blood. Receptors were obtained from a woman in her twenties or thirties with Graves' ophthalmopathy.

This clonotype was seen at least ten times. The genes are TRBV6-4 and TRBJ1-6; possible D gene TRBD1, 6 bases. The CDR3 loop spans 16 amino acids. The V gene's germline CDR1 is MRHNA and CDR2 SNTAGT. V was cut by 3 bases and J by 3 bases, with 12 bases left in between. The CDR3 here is CASSEEPGHYNSPLHF. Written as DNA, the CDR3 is TGTGCCAGCAGTGAGGAACCGGGACACTATAATTCACCCCTCCACTTT.

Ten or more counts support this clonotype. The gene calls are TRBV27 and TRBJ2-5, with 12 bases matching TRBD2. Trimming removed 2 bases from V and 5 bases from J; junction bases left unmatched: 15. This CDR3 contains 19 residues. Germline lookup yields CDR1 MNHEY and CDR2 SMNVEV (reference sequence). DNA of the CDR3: TGTGCCAGCAGTTTAAGGGGGGTGGCTAGCGGGGGGGCCGCGGAGACCCAGTACTTC. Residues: CASSLRGVASGGAAETQYF.

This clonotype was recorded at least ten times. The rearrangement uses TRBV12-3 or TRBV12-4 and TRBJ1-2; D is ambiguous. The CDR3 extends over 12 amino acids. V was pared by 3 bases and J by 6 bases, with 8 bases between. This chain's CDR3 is CASSFYGNGYTF. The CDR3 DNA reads TGTGCCAGCAGTTTTTATGGTAATGGCTACACCTTC.

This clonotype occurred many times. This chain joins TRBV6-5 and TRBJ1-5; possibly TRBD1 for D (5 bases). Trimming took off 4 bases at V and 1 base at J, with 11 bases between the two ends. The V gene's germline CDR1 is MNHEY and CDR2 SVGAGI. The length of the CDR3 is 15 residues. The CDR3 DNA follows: TGTGCCAGCAGTTCTGACCAGGGAAGCAATCAGCCCCAGCATTTT. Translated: CASSSDQGSNQPQHF.

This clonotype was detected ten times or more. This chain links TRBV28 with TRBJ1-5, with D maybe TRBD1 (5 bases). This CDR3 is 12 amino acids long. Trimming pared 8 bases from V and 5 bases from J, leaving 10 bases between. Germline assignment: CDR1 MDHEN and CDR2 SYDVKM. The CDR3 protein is CASGTMDQPQHF. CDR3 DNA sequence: TGTGCCAGCGGGACGATGGATCAGCCCCAGCATTTT. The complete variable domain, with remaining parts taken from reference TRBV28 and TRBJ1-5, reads DVKVTQSSRYLVKRTGEKVFLECVQDMDHENMFWYRQDPGLGLRLIYFSYDVKMKEKGDIPEGYSVSREKKERFSLILESASTNQTSMYLCASGTMDQPQHFGDGTRLSIL.

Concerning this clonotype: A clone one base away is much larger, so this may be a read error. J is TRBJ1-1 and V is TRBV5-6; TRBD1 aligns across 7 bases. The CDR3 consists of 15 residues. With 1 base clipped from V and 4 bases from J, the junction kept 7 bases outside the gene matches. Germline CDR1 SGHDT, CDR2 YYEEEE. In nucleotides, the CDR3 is TGTGCCAGCAGCTTGAGGGGGACAGCGATCACTGAAGCTTTCTTT. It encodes CASSLRGTAITEAFF.

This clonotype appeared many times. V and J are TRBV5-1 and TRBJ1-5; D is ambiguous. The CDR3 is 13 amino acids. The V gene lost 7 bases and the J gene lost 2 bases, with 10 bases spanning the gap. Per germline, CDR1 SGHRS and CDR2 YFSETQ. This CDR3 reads CASSEGGNQPQHF. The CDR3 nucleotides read TGCGCCAGCTCCGAGGGCGGCAATCAGCCCCAGCATTTT.

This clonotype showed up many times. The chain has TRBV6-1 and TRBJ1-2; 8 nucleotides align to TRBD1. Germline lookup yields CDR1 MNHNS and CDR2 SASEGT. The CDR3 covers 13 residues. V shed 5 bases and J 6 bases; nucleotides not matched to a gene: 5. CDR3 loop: CASSRTGQNGYTF. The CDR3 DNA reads TGTGCCAGCAGTAGGACAGGGCAAAATGGCTACACCTTC.

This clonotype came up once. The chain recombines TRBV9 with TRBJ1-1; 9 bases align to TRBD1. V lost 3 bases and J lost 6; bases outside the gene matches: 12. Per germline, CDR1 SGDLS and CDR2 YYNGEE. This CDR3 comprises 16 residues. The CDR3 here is CASSERDREGEPEAFF. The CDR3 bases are TGTGCCAGCAGCGAACGGGACAGGGAAGGGGAGCCTGAAGCTTTCTTT.

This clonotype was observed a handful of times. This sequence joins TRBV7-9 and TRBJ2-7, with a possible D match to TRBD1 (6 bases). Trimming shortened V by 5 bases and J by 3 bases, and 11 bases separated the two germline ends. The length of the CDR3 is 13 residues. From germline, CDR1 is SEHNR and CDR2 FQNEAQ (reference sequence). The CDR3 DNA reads TGTGCCAGCAGCATAAGGGGGATCTACGAGCAGTACTTC. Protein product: CASSIRGIYEQYF.

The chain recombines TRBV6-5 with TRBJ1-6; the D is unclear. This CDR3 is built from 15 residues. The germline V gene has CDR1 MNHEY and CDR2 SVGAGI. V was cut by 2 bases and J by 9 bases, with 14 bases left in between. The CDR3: CASSYRSVGTSPLHF. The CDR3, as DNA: TGTGCCAGCAGTTACCGGTCTGTCGGAACTTCACCCCTCCACTTT.

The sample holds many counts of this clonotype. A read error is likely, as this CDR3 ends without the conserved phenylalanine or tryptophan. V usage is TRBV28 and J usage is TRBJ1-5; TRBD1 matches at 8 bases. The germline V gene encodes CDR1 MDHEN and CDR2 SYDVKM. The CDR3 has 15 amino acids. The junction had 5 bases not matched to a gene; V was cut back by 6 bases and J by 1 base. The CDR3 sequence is CASRRQGNSNQPQHL. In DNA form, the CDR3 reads TGTGCCAGCAGAAGACAGGGGAACAGCAATCAGCCCCAGCATCTT.

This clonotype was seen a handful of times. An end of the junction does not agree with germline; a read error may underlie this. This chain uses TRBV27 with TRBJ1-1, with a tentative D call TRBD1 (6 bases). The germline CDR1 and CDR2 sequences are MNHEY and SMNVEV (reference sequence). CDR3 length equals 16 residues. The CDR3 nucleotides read TGTGCCAGCAGTTTATCGTCGGGGGCGGTCAACACTGAAGCTTGCTTT. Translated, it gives CASSLSSGAVNTEACF.

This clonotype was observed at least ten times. The CDR3 spells CASSYYLDSTEAFF. CDR3 DNA: TGTGCCAGCAGTTACTATTTGGACAGTACTGAAGCTTTCTTT. The gene calls are TRBV6-5 and TRBJ1-1; TRBD1 is a possible D gene (6 bases). The CDR3 is 14 residues long. Germline V gives CDR1 MNHEY, CDR2 SVGAGI. Trimming shortened V by 1 base and J by 5 bases, and 11 bases separated the two germline ends.

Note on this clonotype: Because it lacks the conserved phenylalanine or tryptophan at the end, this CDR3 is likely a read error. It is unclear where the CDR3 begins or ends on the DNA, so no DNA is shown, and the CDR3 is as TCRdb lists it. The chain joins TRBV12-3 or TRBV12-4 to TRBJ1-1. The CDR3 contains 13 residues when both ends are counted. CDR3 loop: CASSDRLNTEAWL.

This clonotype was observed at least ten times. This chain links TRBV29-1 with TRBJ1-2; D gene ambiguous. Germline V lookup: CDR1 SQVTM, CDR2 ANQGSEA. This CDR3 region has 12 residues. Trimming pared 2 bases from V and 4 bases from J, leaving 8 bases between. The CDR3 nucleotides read TGCAGCGTTGAACCCCTCTCCTATGGCTACACCTTC. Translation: CSVEPLSYGYTF.

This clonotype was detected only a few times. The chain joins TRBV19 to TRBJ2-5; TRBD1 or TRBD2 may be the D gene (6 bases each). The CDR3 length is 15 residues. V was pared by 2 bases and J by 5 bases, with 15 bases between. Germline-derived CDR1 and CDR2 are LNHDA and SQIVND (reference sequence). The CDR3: CASSISPGAGETQYF. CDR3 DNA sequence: TGTGCCAGTAGTATAAGTCCGGGGGCGGGGGAGACCCAGTACTTC.

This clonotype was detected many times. The CDR3 protein is CASSLGQAYQETQYF. CDR3 DNA sequence: TGTGCCAGCAGCCTGGGACAGGCGTACCAAGAGACCCAGTACTTC. The rearrangement uses TRBV13 and TRBJ2-5, with 8 bases lining up with TRBD1. The length of the CDR3 is 15 residues. V dropped 5 bases and J dropped 0; count of bases not matched to a gene: 5. The germline CDR1 and CDR2 sequences are PRHDT and FYEKMQ (reference sequence).

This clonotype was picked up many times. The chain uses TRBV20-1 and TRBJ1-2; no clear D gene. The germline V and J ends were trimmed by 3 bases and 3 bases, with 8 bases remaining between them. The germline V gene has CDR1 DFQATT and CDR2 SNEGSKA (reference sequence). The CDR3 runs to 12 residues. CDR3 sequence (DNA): TGCAGTGCTAGCCCAAATCACTATGGCTACACCTTC. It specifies CSASPNHYGYTF.

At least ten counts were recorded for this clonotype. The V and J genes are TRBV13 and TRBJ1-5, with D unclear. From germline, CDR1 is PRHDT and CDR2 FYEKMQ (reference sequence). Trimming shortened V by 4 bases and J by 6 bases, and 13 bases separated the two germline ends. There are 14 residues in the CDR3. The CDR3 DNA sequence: TGTGCCAGCAGCTCCCGGGGTGACGGTCAGCCCCAGCATTTT. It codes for CASSSRGDGQPQHF.

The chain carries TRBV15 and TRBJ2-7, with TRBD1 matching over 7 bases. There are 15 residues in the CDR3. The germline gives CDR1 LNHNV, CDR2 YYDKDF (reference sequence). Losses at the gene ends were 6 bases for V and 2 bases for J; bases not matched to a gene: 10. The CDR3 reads CATRMAWGQTYEQYF. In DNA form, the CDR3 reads TGTGCCACCAGGATGGCATGGGGACAGACCTACGAGCAGTACTTC.

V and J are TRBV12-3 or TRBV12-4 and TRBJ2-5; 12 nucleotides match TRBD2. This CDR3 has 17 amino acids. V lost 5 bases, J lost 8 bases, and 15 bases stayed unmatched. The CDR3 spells CASSDRLAGAPRVTQYF. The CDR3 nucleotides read TGTGCCAGCAGTGACCGACTAGCGGGAGCCCCCCGGGTAACCCAGTACTTC.

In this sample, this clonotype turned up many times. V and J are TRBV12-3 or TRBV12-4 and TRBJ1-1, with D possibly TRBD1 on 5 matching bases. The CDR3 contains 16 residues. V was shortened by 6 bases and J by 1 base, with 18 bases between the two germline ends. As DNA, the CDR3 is TGTGCCAGCAGCCCTGGAGTCAGGGACTCGAACACTGAAGCTTTCTTT. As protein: CASSPGVRDSNTEAFF.

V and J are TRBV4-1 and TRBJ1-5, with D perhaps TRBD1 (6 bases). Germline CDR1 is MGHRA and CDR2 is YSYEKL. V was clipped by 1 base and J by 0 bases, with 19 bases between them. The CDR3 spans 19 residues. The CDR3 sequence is CASSQVWGPREYSNQPQHF. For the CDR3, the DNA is TGCGCCAGCAGCCAAGTATGGGGGCCGAGAGAATATAGCAATCAGCCCCAGCATTTT.